This T cell receptor (beta chain) was obtained from a study of yellow fever vaccine responses in identical twins. Findings and limits, study-wide: Twins' vaccine T cell responses were reported to seem partly convergent and partly personalized.

This clonotype came up a few times. The target antigen is unknown. The germline gives CDR1 MNHEY, CDR2 SMNVEV (reference sequence). V was trimmed by 2 bases and J by 4 bases, leaving 5 bases between them. The CDR3 totals 12 residues. TCRdb reprocessed the RT-PCR reads with MiXCR, giving one entry per CDR3 protein. The table has roughly 4,700 distinct CDR3 sequences, approximately 85% seen once. The material sequenced was T cells from blood (PBMCs), unsorted or a sorted subset (not recorded which), taken before or after yellow fever vaccination (not recorded which). The clonotype comes from a woman between 18 and 29 years old who received the yellow fever vaccine. V is TRBV27 and J is TRBJ2-5; no definite D call. The CDR3, as DNA: TGTGCCAGCAGTTTAAGAGGAGAGACCCAGTACTTC. Translating it yields CASSLRGETQYF.